This T cell receptor beta chain came from a study of blood T cell repertoires in COVID-19. Study-wide background: Sites across the United States, Italy and Spain contributed samples from acute and convalescent COVID-19. T cells, B-cell-depleted T cells, or PBMCs provided the cDNA or gDNA that served as material.

The CDR3 has 14 amino acids. V was clipped by 0 bases and J by 6 bases, with 8 bases between them. Germline V gene lookup returns CDR1 LGHNT and CDR2 FRNRAP. The authors' processing: Amplifying reference gene primers gave estimates of nucleated cell counts. TCRdb's copy holds only in-frame clones and misses some; the assay was immunoSEQ multiplex PCR. V and J calls and clone size are copied from that table; D and trimming were computed from the DNA. Counted here are around 90,000 clones, 80% to 95% occurring once; the ten biggest clones make up about 5.9%. V usage is TRBV12-5 and J usage is TRBJ2-2; no clear D gene. The TCR originated in a woman in her sixties with active COVID-19. The specimen was peripheral blood. CDR3 loop: CASGLVGVAGELFF. The CDR3 nucleotides read TGTGCTAGTGGTTTGGTAGGAGTGGCCGGGGAGCTGTTTTTT.